This TCR beta chain appears in the sequencing data of a study of blood T cell repertoires in COVID-19. About the research overall: Acute-phase and convalescent COVID-19 samples originated in the United States, Italy and Spain. T cells, B-cell-depleted T cells, or PBMCs provided the cDNA or gDNA that served as material.

As processed by the authors: Researchers report that nucleated cell counts were estimated from reference gene primer amplification. Some clones are missing from TCRdb's copy, which holds only in-frame ones; the method was immunoSEQ multiplex PCR. The V and J calls and clone size were taken over from that table, and D and trimming were inferred from the DNA. The sample carries under 100,000 clones, 70% to 90% recorded once. V dropped 2 bases and J dropped 4; count of bases not matched to a gene: 5. CDR1 is SGDLS, CDR2 YYNGEE, per germline. The CDR3 sequence is 15 residues long. The chain links TRBV9 to TRBJ1-5; 8 bases are shared with TRBD1. What was sequenced was peripheral blood. This receptor was obtained from a human donor in a cohort sampled during active COVID-19. The CDR3 DNA sequence: TGTGCCAGCAGCGTTGGACAGGGAGAAAATCAGCCCCAGCATTTT. It codes for CASSVGQGENQPQHF.